Listed here are 17 T cell receptor beta chains from one sample, sequenced in a study of human T cells and chemical hapten exposure. The time point is: patch test 2, 6 weeks after DPC sensitization. Treatment specified: therapeutic diphenylcyclopropenone sensitization with weekly scalp DPC. MiXCR was run by TCRdb on the RACE reads, yielding one entry per CDR3 protein. The sample carries about 400,000 distinct CDR3 sequences, just under 6.5% recorded once. Material: whole blood, obtained in connection with sensitization to the hapten diphenylcyclopropenone (DPC). Every receptor here comes from a woman aged 18-35 years with alopecia areata. Some clones in this sample may be carry-over from other donors' samples.

This clonotype has more than one count but fewer than ten. The V call is TRBV7-2, the J call TRBJ1-6; D is uncertain. Germline loops: CDR1 SGHTA, CDR2 FQGNSA. The V and J ends lost 0 bases and 10 bases respectively, with 13 bases between them. The CDR3 covers 15 residues. The CDR3 DNA reads TGTGCCAGCAGCTTAGCGCTGACACCCGACTCACCCCTCCACTTT. Translation: CASSLALTPDSPLHF.

This clonotype was seen a few times. This rearrangement joins TRBV6-5 to TRBJ2-7, with D perhaps matching TRBD2 (6 bases). The CDR3 is 15 residues long. Germline CDR1 is MNHEY and CDR2 is SVGAGI. Trimming pared 8 bases from V and 0 bases from J, leaving 17 bases between. CDR3 sequence: CASASAGLRSYEQYF. The DNA of the CDR3 is TGTGCCAGCGCGTCGGCGGGGCTTCGCTCCTACGAGCAGTACTTC.

Many counts were recorded for this clonotype. The rearrangement joins TRBV6-2 or TRBV6-3 to TRBJ1-1, with D hard to call. The V and J ends lost 7 bases and 1 base respectively, with 4 bases between them. Per the germline V gene, CDR1 is MNHEY and CDR2 is SVGEGT. The CDR3 is 11 residues long. The CDR3 loop is CASTKNTEAFF. The CDR3 nucleotides read TGTGCCAGCACCAAGAACACTGAAGCTTTCTTT.

This clonotype was counted many times. The chain combines TRBV11-3 with TRBJ1-6; 7 nucleotides agree with TRBD1. The CDR3 consists of 19 residues. Germline V gives CDR1 SGHNT, CDR2 YENEEA. V lost 6 bases, J lost 6 bases, and 20 bases stayed unmatched. CDR3 residues: CASRMLEGLRGSRNSPLHF. For the CDR3, the DNA is TGTGCCAGCAGAATGTTAGAGGGACTCAGGGGGTCACGTAATTCACCCCTCCACTTT.

This clonotype occurred a few times. V and J are TRBV7-2 and TRBJ2-3; 10 bases fit TRBD1. Germline V gene sequence: CDR1 SGHTA, CDR2 FQGNSA. The junction had 5 bases not matched to a gene; V was cut back by 6 bases and J by 5 bases. The CDR3 spans 14 residues. The DNA of the CDR3 is TGTGCCAGCAGGACAGGGGGCTTAGAAGATACGCAGTATTTT. Amino acids: CASRTGGLEDTQYF.

This clonotype appeared many times. The chain couples TRBV7-2 to TRBJ2-3; either TRBD1 or TRBD2 may supply D (6 bases each). With 6 bases removed from V and 6 bases from J, the gap between germline ends came to 19 bases. Germline V CDR1 and CDR2: SGHTA, FQGNSA. The CDR3 length is 15 residues. The CDR3 region has the DNA TGTGCCAGCAGGTGGAACGGGGGCGGAGGGGATACGCAGTATTTT. Translating gives CASRWNGGGGDTQYF.

This clonotype was seen many times. V and J are TRBV5-5 and TRBJ1-4; D is ambiguous. This CDR3 has 16 amino acids. The germline V and J ends were trimmed by 2 bases and 0 bases, with 11 bases remaining between them. The germline gives CDR1 SGHKS, CDR2 YYEKEE (reference sequence). CDR3 region: CASSFWQPPTNEKLFF. CDR3 nucleotides: TGTGCCAGCAGCTTTTGGCAGCCCCCAACTAATGAAAAACTGTTTTTT.

The chain couples TRBV29-1 to TRBJ2-5; D is unclear. The CDR3 runs to 13 residues. Germline CDR1 and CDR2: SQVTM and ANQGSEA. V was clipped by 6 bases and J by 1 base, with 12 bases between them. The CDR3 DNA follows: TGCAGCGTCTGGACGGACCTCCAAGAGACCCAGTACTTC. Encoded protein: CSVWTDLQETQYF.

There are many counts of this clonotype. This chain joins TRBV20-1 and TRBJ1-4, with D perhaps matching TRBD1 (6 bases). Germline V CDR1 and CDR2: DFQATT, SNEGSKA (reference sequence). V was pared by 5 bases and J by 8 bases, with 18 bases between. This CDR3 contains 14 residues. DNA of the CDR3: TGCAGTGCTGGACCCCCGGGGGCTGGGGAAAAACTGTTTTTT. The encoded protein is CSAGPPGAGEKLFF.

This clonotype was seen more than once but under ten times. This sequence joins TRBV19 and TRBJ1-2; D remains unclear. CDR1 and CDR2 from the germline V gene are LNHDA and SQIVND (reference sequence). Trimming removed 3 bases from V and 6 bases from J, with 11 bases in between. The CDR3 extends over 13 amino acids. The chain's CDR3 is CASSMLGSDGYTF. The CDR3 DNA sequence: TGTGCCAGTAGTATGCTGGGTAGCGATGGCTACACCTTC. The full variable domain, its missing parts supplied by reference TRBV19 and TRBJ1-2, is DGGITQSPKYLFRKEGQNVTLSCEQNLNHDAMYWYRQDPGQGLRLIYYSQIVNDFQKGDIAEGYSVSREKKESFPLTVTSAQKNPTAFYLCASSMLGSDGYTFGSGTRLTVV.

This clonotype was recorded at least ten times. V is TRBV9 and J is TRBJ2-2; 10 positions match TRBD2. There are 16 residues in the CDR3. Germline V gives CDR1 SGDLS, CDR2 YYNGEE. The V and J ends lost 0 bases and 3 bases, in that order; junction bases with no gene match: 2. The CDR3 loop is CASSVVGLADTGELFF. The CDR3 bases are TGTGCCAGCAGCGTAGTCGGACTAGCGGACACCGGGGAGCTGTTTTTT.

This clonotype has a count of ten or more. The chain employs TRBV11-2 and TRBJ2-1; 7 positions agree with TRBD1. The length of the CDR3 is 13 residues. Trimming at V came to 4 bases and at J to 5 bases, leaving 2 bases not matched to a gene. Looked up from germline, CDR1 is SGHAT and CDR2 is FQNNGV. CDR3 DNA: TGTGCCAGCAGCTCGACAGGGAACAATGAGCAGTTCTTC. Residues: CASSSTGNNEQFF.

The V call is TRBV6-5, the J call TRBJ2-7; 9 positions match TRBD1. V lost 6 bases, J lost 5 bases, and 11 bases stayed unmatched. Germline lookup yields CDR1 MNHEY and CDR2 SVGAGI. The CDR3 loop spans 15 amino acids. CDR3 sequence reads: CASRLPGQGIHEQYF. The CDR3 DNA reads TGTGCCAGCAGGCTGCCGGGACAGGGTATCCACGAGCAGTACTTC.

V usage is TRBV7-2 and J usage is TRBJ1-2; D is undetermined. Per germline, CDR1 SGHTA and CDR2 FQGNSA. This CDR3 has 15 amino acids. The V gene lost 2 bases and the J gene lost 2 bases, with 12 bases spanning the gap. The DNA for the CDR3 is TGTGCCAGCAGCTTATGGCGAAGTCTAAACTATGGCTACACCTTC. It specifies CASSLWRSLNYGYTF.

This clonotype was recorded at least ten times. This chain connects TRBV6-5 to TRBJ1-5; D gene unclear. Germline V gene sequence: CDR1 MNHEY, CDR2 SVGAGI. The CDR3 length is 13 residues. V was trimmed by 6 bases and J by 4 bases, leaving 10 bases between them. This CDR3 reads CASRVSINQPQHF. CDR3 bases: TGTGCCAGCAGAGTTAGCATTAATCAGCCCCAGCATTTT.

This clonotype was picked up a small number of times. DNA of the CDR3: TGTGCCAGCAGCACTCAGGAGCGGACTGAAGCTTTCTTT. It encodes CASSTQERTEAFF. The gene calls are TRBV7-6 and TRBJ1-1; D is ambiguous. The germline V and J ends were trimmed by 5 bases and 5 bases, with 12 bases remaining between them. CDR1 is SGHVS, CDR2 FNYEAQ, per germline. This CDR3 contains 13 residues.

J is TRBJ2-3 and V is TRBV5-1, with 7 bases matching TRBD1. The junction had 18 bases not matched to a gene; V was cut back by 5 bases and J by 0 bases. This CDR3 is 19 amino acids long. Germline CDR1 SGHRS, CDR2 YFSETQ. The CDR3 DNA sequence: TGCGCCAGCAGAAGACAGGGATGGACCACTCAGACTAGCACAGATACGCAGTATTTT. It specifies CASRRQGWTTQTSTDTQYF.